This TCR beta chain was found in a study of blood T cell repertoires in COVID-19. Looking at the study overall: Both acute and convalescent COVID-19 samples were obtained from the United States, Italy and Spain. Sample material is recorded as cDNA or gDNA derived from T cells, B-cell-depleted T cells, or PBMCs.

How the authors handled the data: Using reference gene primer amplification, nucleated cell counts were estimated. Clones were sequenced by immunoSEQ multiplex PCR, and TCRdb holds only the in-frame ones, with some missing. V, J and clone size were drawn from that table, and D and trimming were deduced from the DNA. The repertoire includes about 82,000 clones, around 80% of them detected once, and about a third sits in the top ten. Seattle patients were enrolled during active infection and followed longitudinally. This clone was detected ten times or more. Germline CDR1 reads MNHEY; CDR2 reads SVGAGI. V trimming: 6 bases; J trimming: 5 bases; junction bases outside the gene matches: 8. CDR3 length: 14 residues.

The chain employs TRBV6-5 and TRBJ2-5, with 8 bases fitting TRBD1. Sequencing was carried out using peripheral blood. This receptor was taken from a man aged 60 to 75 with COVID-19, enrolled during active disease. The CDR3 region has the DNA TGTGCCAGCAGGGCCCATGACAGGGGTGAGACCCAGTACTTC. It yields the protein CASRAHDRGETQYF.